This T cell receptor (beta chain) was retrieved from a study of blood T cell repertoires in COVID-19. For the study at large: COVID-19 samples collected from the United States, Italy and Spain covered acute and convalescent phases. From T cells, B-cell-depleted T cells, or PBMCs came the material, which was cDNA or gDNA.

Trimming took 3 bases from V and 2 from J, leaving 7 bases between them. The CDR3 extends over 13 amino acids. CDR1 SEHNR and CDR2 FQNEAQ come from the germline V gene (reference sequence). Authors' analysis steps: Reference gene primers were amplified, and this amplification served to estimate nucleated cell counts. Repertoires were generated with immunoSEQ multiplex PCR, while TCRdb's copy carries only in-frame clones and drops some. D and trimming were read from the DNA, whereas the V and J calls and clone size are those reported in that table. The sample lists 100,000 to 150,000 clones; over 60% were seen once.

V usage is TRBV7-9 and J usage is TRBJ2-5, with D perhaps TRBD2 (6 bases). The sample was peripheral blood. The receptor was isolated from an older woman with acute or convalescent COVID-19. The CDR3, as DNA: TGTGCCAGCAGCTTGGGGGGACAAGAGACCCAGTACTTC. Translating it yields CASSLGGQETQYF.